The 29 T cell receptor beta chains given below trace back to one sample, sequenced in a study of blood T cell repertoires in COVID-19. Repertoires were generated with immunoSEQ multiplex PCR, while TCRdb's copy carries only in-frame clones and drops some. Of about 480,000 clones in the sample, roughly 85% were seen once. Sequencing used PBMCs or T cells enriched from blood (not recorded which). The origin of the receptors is a woman younger than 30 with acute COVID-19.

This rearrangement joins TRBV2 to TRBJ1-6; D is perhaps TRBD1 (6 bases). Trimming cost V 7 bases and J 7 bases, with 11 bases left between them. From germline, CDR1 is SNHLY and CDR2 FYNNEI. The CDR3 has 13 residues. Written as DNA, the CDR3 is TGTGCCAGCACTACGGACAGAAATTCACCCCTCCACTTT. Its translation: CASTTDRNSPLHF.

V is TRBV16 and J is TRBJ1-4; no firm D call. Trimming shortened V by 4 bases and J by 5 bases, and 8 bases separated the two germline ends. Germline lookup yields CDR1 KGHSY and CDR2 FQNENV. The CDR3 is made up of 13 amino acids. The CDR3, as DNA: TGTGCCAGCAGCCGGGCCCGAAATGAAAAACTGTTTTTT. Encoded protein: CASSRARNEKLFF.

V is TRBV7-2 and J is TRBJ2-3, with 8 bases that match TRBD2. From germline, CDR1 is SGHTA and CDR2 FQGNSA. The ends lost 5 bases at V and 4 bases at J; junction bases unmatched: 5. CDR3 length equals 14 residues. DNA for the CDR3: TGTGCCAGCAGCCCCCGGACTAGCCCAGATACGCAGTATTTT. It encodes CASSPRTSPDTQYF.

V usage is TRBV30 and J usage is TRBJ1-4; TRBD1 is a possible D gene (5 bases). This CDR3 contains 15 residues. With 0 bases removed from V and 5 bases from J, the gap between germline ends came to 13 bases. The V gene's germline CDR1 is GTSNPN and CDR2 SVGIG (reference sequence). CDR3 sequence reads: CAWSVQKGINEKLFF. CDR3 bases: TGTGCCTGGAGTGTACAGAAGGGGATAAATGAAAAACTGTTTTTT.

V gene TRBV6-6 combines with J gene TRBJ1-2, with D tentatively TRBD1 (5 bases). Trimming shortened V by 9 bases and J by 0 bases, and 14 bases separated the two germline ends. Germline V gives CDR1 MNHNY, CDR2 SVGAGI (reference sequence). There are 14 residues in the CDR3. The CDR3 coding sequence is TGTGCCAGTTCCAGGGCGGGGGCTAACTATGGCTACACCTTC. Translation: CASSRAGANYGYTF.

This chain joins TRBV7-9 and TRBJ1-1; TRBD1 agrees at 7 bases. The CDR3 is 15 amino acids. J gave up 1 base and V 5 bases, and 7 bases lay outside the gene matches. Germline loops: CDR1 SEHNR, CDR2 FQNEAQ (reference sequence). Written as DNA, the CDR3 is TGTGCCAGCAGCACCCGACAGGGAAAGAACACTGAAGCTTTCTTT. Translating it yields CASSTRQGKNTEAFF. Based on the CDR3 plus reference TRBV7-9 and TRBJ1-1, the full variable domain is DTGVSQNPRHKITKRGQNVTFRCDPISEHNRLYWYRQTLGQGPEFLTYFQNEAQLEKSRLLSDRFSAERPKGSFSTLEIQRTEQGDSAMYLCASSTRQGKNTEAFFGQGTRLTVV.

The chain links TRBV6-5 to TRBJ2-2; TRBD1 agrees at 7 bases. CDR1 and CDR2 (germline): MNHEY, SVGAGI. This CDR3 has 15 amino acids. Unmatched junction bases numbered 2, after V lost 0 bases and J lost 4 bases. CDR3 amino acids: CASSYSRTGTGELFF. CDR3 DNA: TGTGCCAGCAGTTACTCGCGGACAGGCACCGGGGAGCTGTTTTTT.

V is TRBV7-9 and J is TRBJ1-2, with D unclear. V was shortened by 5 bases and J by 6 bases, with 16 bases between the two germline ends. CDR3 length equals 14 residues. CDR1 SEHNR and CDR2 FQNEAQ come from the germline V gene (reference sequence). The CDR3 coding sequence is TGTGCCAGCAGCGGCGTTGGCGGATTGGATGGCTACACCTTC. This encodes CASSGVGGLDGYTF.

The J gene is TRBJ2-3, the V gene TRBV7-8; TRBD1 is a possible D gene (5 bases). The CDR3 runs to 15 residues. Germline lookup yields CDR1 SGHVS and CDR2 FQNEAQ. Trimming stripped 5 bases from V and 0 bases from J, with 12 bases between. Here the CDR3 DNA reads TGTGCCAGCAGCCCGAGACAGACTAGCACAGATACGCAGTATTTT. It encodes CASSPRQTSTDTQYF.

The chain recombines TRBV6-5 with TRBJ1-2; a weak D match, TRBD1 (5 bases). CDR3 length: 14 residues. CDR1 and CDR2 from the germline V gene are MNHEY and SVGAGI. V was pared by 2 bases and J by 3 bases, with 10 bases between. CDR3 protein: CASSYGETDYGYTF. In DNA form, the CDR3 reads TGTGCCAGCAGTTACGGTGAGACAGACTATGGCTACACCTTC.

The chain is built from TRBV6-5 and TRBJ1-1; D uncertain. The germline gives CDR1 MNHEY, CDR2 SVGAGI. This CDR3 is built from 12 residues. V was clipped by 4 bases and J by 6 bases, with 9 bases between them. The CDR3 coding sequence is TGTGCCAGCAGTTCAATCAGGTCTGAAGCTTTCTTT. Amino acids: CASSSIRSEAFF.

This sequence joins TRBV5-1 and TRBJ1-1; a possible D gene is TRBD1 (6 bases). The CDR3 consists of 14 residues. Trimming shortened V by 2 bases and J by 2 bases, and 10 bases separated the two germline ends. Germline values: CDR1 SGHRS, CDR2 YFSETQ. The chain's CDR3 is CASSFGQTNTEAFF. DNA of the CDR3: TGCGCCAGCAGCTTCGGACAGACTAACACTGAAGCTTTCTTT.

The V and J genes are TRBV4-3 and TRBJ2-7; no clear D gene. Germline V CDR1 and CDR2: LGHNA, YSLEER. The CDR3 sequence is 19 residues long. The V gene lost 0 bases and the J gene lost 0 bases, with 21 bases spanning the gap. The CDR3 DNA reads as TGCGCCAGCAGCCAAGATGTTAGGCAGTATACTACTTACTCCTACGAGCAGTACTTC. This sequence encodes CASSQDVRQYTTYSYEQYF.

The V gene is TRBV2, the J gene TRBJ2-3, with TRBD2 as a possible D gene (6 bases). The CDR3 totals 14 residues. Germline V gives CDR1 SNHLY, CDR2 FYNNEI. The V end was cut by 9 bases, the J end by 1 base, with 14 bases between. The CDR3 sequence: CARGLASGTDTQYF. DNA for the CDR3: TGTGCCAGGGGGCTGGCTAGCGGCACAGATACGCAGTATTTT.

CDR3 residues: CASSTDTGFGSNTEAFF. CDR3 sequence (DNA): TGTGCCAGTAGTACAGATACAGGGTTTGGCTCGAACACTGAAGCTTTCTTT. The chain joins TRBV19 to TRBJ1-1; D is possibly TRBD1 (6 bases). The germline CDR1 and CDR2 sequences are LNHDA and SQIVND (reference sequence). The CDR3 is 17 amino acids. V was pared by 4 bases and J by 1 base, with 19 bases between.

A remark on this clone: The sample carries other DNA sequences with the same CDR3. This chain links TRBV9 with TRBJ2-1, with 7 bases that match TRBD2. V lost 2 bases, J lost 4 bases, and 6 bases stayed unmatched. Germline lookup yields CDR1 SGDLS and CDR2 YYNGEE. The CDR3 has 15 residues. CDR3 bases: TGTGCCAGCAGCGTTTCCGGGACTACTTACAATGAGCAGTTCTTC. This translates into CASSVSGTTYNEQFF.

This sequence joins TRBV29-1 and TRBJ2-4; D is possibly TRBD1 (8 bases). This CDR3 has 15 amino acids. Germline assignment: CDR1 SQVTM and CDR2 ANQGSEA. Trimming shortened V by 2 bases and J by 3 bases, and 14 bases separated the two germline ends. The CDR3 region has the DNA TGCAGCGTTGAACAACAGGGGGGGTTCAAAAACATTCAGTACTTC. This gives the protein CSVEQQGGFKNIQYF.

The chain recombines TRBV27 with TRBJ2-3; TRBD2 agrees at 9 bases. J gave up 5 bases and V 2 bases, and 8 bases lay outside the gene matches. CDR1 and CDR2 (germline): MNHEY, SMNVEV (reference sequence). The CDR3 sequence is 16 residues long. This CDR3 is CASSLGGLAIKDTQYF. CDR3 in DNA: TGTGCCAGCAGTTTAGGAGGACTAGCGATTAAAGATACGCAGTATTTT.

The V and J genes are TRBV2 and TRBJ2-7; D perhaps matches TRBD2 (6 bases). There are 14 residues in the CDR3. Trimming took 5 bases from V and 5 from J, leaving 16 bases between them. Germline CDR1 reads SNHLY; CDR2 reads FYNNEI. CDR3 residues: CASSRAGYSDEQYF. CDR3 in DNA: TGTGCCAGCAGTAGGGCGGGGTACTCTGACGAGCAGTACTTC.

The chain has TRBV7-9 and TRBJ2-7, with TRBD1 as a possible D gene (5 bases). Trimming removed 9 bases at V and 0 bases at J, with 12 bases between. Germline V gene data show CDR1 as SEHNR and CDR2 as FQNEAQ (reference sequence). The CDR3 is 13 amino acids. CDR3 residues: CASNTGISYEQYF. The CDR3 bases are TGTGCCAGTAATACAGGAATCTCCTACGAGCAGTACTTC.

The rearrangement joins TRBV5-8 to TRBJ2-2; weak D call: TRBD1 (5 bases). This CDR3 has 15 residues. V lost 2 bases to trimming and J lost 6 bases, with 14 bases between them. Germline CDR1 SGHTS, CDR2 YDEGEE. CDR3 region: CASSFGQGVAGELFF. Written as DNA, the CDR3 is TGTGCCAGCAGCTTCGGGCAGGGTGTAGCCGGGGAGCTGTTTTTT.

CDR3 in DNA: TGTGCCACCAGCAGAGAAGCTGGACACAGAGATTCTGGAAACACCATATATTTT. It yields the protein CATSREAGHRDSGNTIYF. The chain has TRBV15 and TRBJ1-3; tentative D call: TRBD1 (5 bases). V was cut by 0 bases and J by 1 base, with 16 bases left in between. The CDR3 loop spans 18 amino acids. CDR1 and CDR2 from the germline V gene are LNHNV and YYDKDF (reference sequence).

This chain links TRBV7-2 with TRBJ2-5, with D hard to call. There are 12 residues in the CDR3. Germline V gene data show CDR1 as SGHTA and CDR2 as FQGNSA. The V end was cut by 1 base, the J end by 5 bases, with 5 bases between. The CDR3 DNA reads as TGTGCCAGCAGCTTAGGCAGGGAGACCCAGTACTTC. Its translation: CASSLGRETQYF.

The rearrangement links TRBV6-2 or TRBV6-3 to TRBJ1-2; unclear D gene. V lost 2 bases to trimming and J lost 10 bases, with 11 bases between them. This CDR3 contains 12 residues. Germline-derived CDR1 and CDR2 are MNHEY and SVGEGT. The CDR3 region has the DNA TGTGCCAGCAGTTACGGATACAGATACTACACCTTC. This encodes CASSYGYRYYTF.

The chain carries TRBV5-5 and TRBJ2-7; 9 bases agree with TRBD2. The length of the CDR3 is 16 residues. Germline CDR1 SGHKS, CDR2 YYEKEE (reference sequence). The J segment lost 0 bases and the V segment lost 6 bases, leaving 10 bases of the junction unmatched. Here the CDR3 DNA reads TGTGCCAGCATCACCTCTAAAGCGGGAGGCTCCTACGAGCAGTACTTC. As protein: CASITSKAGGSYEQYF. Filled out from reference TRBV5-5 and TRBJ2-7, the complete variable domain reads DAGVTQSPTHLIKTRGQQVTLRCSPISGHKSVSWYQQVLGQGPQFIFQYYEKEERGRGNFPDRFSARQFPNYSSELNVNALLLGDSALYLCASITSKAGGSYEQYFGPGTRLTVT.

This clone was observed a few times. The V and J genes are TRBV5-1 and TRBJ2-7; the D gene is possibly TRBD2 (6 bases). This CDR3 is built from 14 residues. The germline CDR1 and CDR2 sequences are SGHRS and YFSETQ. V lost 0 bases and J lost 1, with 8 bases in between. CDR3 residues: CASSLGGLSYEQYF. DNA of the CDR3: TGCGCCAGCAGCTTGGGGGGACTTTCCTACGAGCAGTACTTC.

This clone has only one observation. V usage is TRBV28 and J usage is TRBJ1-6; D possibly corresponds to TRBD1 (5 bases). The length of the CDR3 is 17 residues. The V end lost 7 bases, the J end lost 0 bases, and 16 bases lay between the germline ends. Germline CDR1 reads MDHEN; CDR2 reads SYDVKM. The CDR3 region has the DNA TGTGCCAGCAATCGGGGGGATCGGAGCTCCTATAATTCACCCCTCCACTTT. It codes for CASNRGDRSSYNSPLHF.

This clone was found once. V and J are TRBV5-8 and TRBJ1-2, with a weak D call TRBD1 (5 bases). Trimming shortened V by 2 bases and J by 4 bases, and 12 bases separated the two germline ends. The CDR3 has 14 residues. Germline-derived CDR1 and CDR2 are SGHTS and YDEGEE. The chain's CDR3 is CASSLKVRVYGYTF. CDR3 in DNA: TGTGCCAGCAGCTTAAAGGTCAGGGTCTATGGCTACACCTTC.

This chain connects TRBV28 to TRBJ1-5; D gene unclear. The germline V gene encodes CDR1 MDHEN and CDR2 SYDVKM. The CDR3 has 14 amino acids. V gave up 5 bases and J gave up 15 bases, with 23 bases separating them. This CDR3 is CASSVTAGMRIGHF. CDR3 nucleotides: TGTGCCAGCAGTGTGACCGCAGGAATGCGAATCGGGCATTTT.